This T cell receptor (beta chain) was identified during a study of T cells in women clearing cervical HPV infection. Method: immunoSEQ multiplex PCR; TCRdb's copy keeps in-frame clones and lacks some. The sample spans 11,000 to 15,000 clones; the ten largest clones claim around 21%. Germline V gene lookup returns CDR1 MNHNS and CDR2 SASEGT. V lost 0 bases to trimming and J lost 3 bases; unmatched junction nucleotides: 3. This CDR3 region has 15 residues. Cervical HPV DNA detected by MY09/MY11 PCR, typed by dot-blot. Study findings and constraints: Timing of associations relative to infection is unclear; T-cell subsets were not isolated. CIN3+ cases had significantly higher TCR richness than controls; evenness did not differ. TRBV6-7 abundance was lower in cases than controls (roughly 0.11% versus 0.16%).

To note about this clone: As yet, its antigen is unknown. The missing CDR3 end, 3 residues past where the read stops, is filled in from the germline J gene.

This clonotype was sampled from a woman aged 18-70 years with a cervical HPV16 infection that either progressed to CIN3+ or cleared (not recorded which). The chain couples TRBV6-1 to TRBJ1-2; 8 nucleotides align to TRBD1. Sequenced material: blood buffy coat. Here the CDR3 reads CASSEARTGHYGYTF. CDR3 DNA (partial): TGTGCCAGCAGTGAAGCCCGGACAGGGCACTATGGC.